The present TCR beta chain was sequenced within a study of blood T cells in healthy people across ages. Sample-barcoded 5' priming and a J-beta primer mix drove a second PCR of roughly 7 to 11 cycles. TCRdb processed the 5' RACE reads anew with MiXCR; each CDR3 protein has one entry. Here the sample spans about 1.7 million distinct CDR3 sequences, under 30% being singletons. The V end lost 8 bases, the J end lost 4 bases, and 17 bases lay between the germline ends. The CDR3 has 14 amino acids. This clonotype was detected many times. The source material was blood. The sequence was collected from a woman in her 30s in good health. The chain combines TRBV12-3 or TRBV12-4 with TRBJ2-5; no clear D gene. CDR3 region: CASPMAPPAETQYF. CDR3 nucleotides: TGTGCCAGCCCTATGGCCCCCCCGGCAGAGACCCAGTACTTC.